Each of the 23 T cell receptor beta chains below was sequenced from the same sample in a study of shared clonotypes between healthy human individuals. Data came from immunoSEQ multiplex PCR; TCRdb stores just in-frame clones and leaves some out. The sample includes about 1.1 million clones, approximately 75% of them seen just once. Sample: memory CD4+ T cells from PBMCs. Subset indicated: CD45RA-negative fraction. These receptor sequences come from a young man in good health. Some clones in this sample may be carry-over from other donors' samples.

This clone occurred once. The chain has TRBV5-1 and TRBJ2-3; D might be TRBD1 (6 bases). Germline V gene sequence: CDR1 SGHRS, CDR2 YFSETQ. The CDR3 covers 14 residues. The V end lost 7 bases, the J end lost 2 bases, and 14 bases lay between the germline ends. The CDR3 region has the DNA TGCGCCAGCCAATCACAGGGAACCACAGATACGCAGTATTTT. Amino acids: CASQSQGTTDTQYF.

The chain links TRBV7-9 to TRBJ2-1, with D possibly being TRBD1 or TRBD2 (5 bases each). Per germline, CDR1 SEHNR and CDR2 FQNEAQ (reference sequence). CDR3 size: 15 residues. The V and J ends lost 1 base and 0 bases respectively, with 7 bases between them. The DNA of the CDR3 is TGTGCCAGCAGCTTAGGTGGGGGCTCCTACAATGAGCAGTTCTTC. This sequence encodes CASSLGGGSYNEQFF.

This chain connects TRBV28 to TRBJ1-2; D uncertain. CDR1 is MDHEN, CDR2 SYDVKM, per germline. This CDR3 is 14 amino acids long. V shed 2 bases and J shed 4 bases, with 11 bases lying between them. For the CDR3, the DNA is TGTGCCAGCAGTTTAGGCCAGATTTTCTATGGCTACACCTTC. Residues: CASSLGQIFYGYTF.

This chain uses TRBV19 with TRBJ2-7; the match to TRBD2 covers 7 bases. Germline CDR1 LNHDA, CDR2 SQIVND (reference sequence). This CDR3 comprises 14 residues. Trimming took 10 bases from V and 0 from J; bases not matched to a gene: 9. Here the CDR3 reads CATSTGRNSYEQYF. The CDR3 bases are TGTGCCACCTCCACCGGGAGGAACTCCTACGAGCAGTACTTC.

This clone was observed once. The V gene is TRBV7-8, the J gene TRBJ2-7; TRBD2 is a possible D gene (6 bases). V was cut by 3 bases and J by 3 bases, with 12 bases left in between. The germline V gene has CDR1 SGHVS and CDR2 FQNEAQ. The CDR3 runs to 14 residues. Here the CDR3 DNA reads TGTGCCAGCAGCTTCCGTAGCGGACTCTACGAGCAGTACTTC. This translates into CASSFRSGLYEQYF.

The genes are TRBV5-6 and TRBJ2-1, with no clear D. CDR1 and CDR2 (germline): SGHDT, YYEEEE. This CDR3 has 15 residues. Trimming removed 0 bases at V and 0 bases at J, with 7 bases between. In DNA form, the CDR3 reads TGTGCCAGCAGCTTGGGGCGGAGCTCCTACAATGAGCAGTTCTTC. This gives the protein CASSLGRSSYNEQFF.

CDR3 nucleotide sequence: TGTGCCATCAGTGAGTCGGGCGAGGGTGAGCAGTTCTTC. This codes for CAISESGEGEQFF. The rearrangement joins TRBV10-3 to TRBJ2-1, with TRBD2 as a possible D gene (5 bases). With 0 bases removed from V and 9 bases from J, the gap between germline ends came to 9 bases. Germline V lookup: CDR1 ENHRY, CDR2 SYGVKD. This CDR3 comprises 13 residues.

To note about this clone: Other DNA sequences of this sample code for an identical CDR3. The chain uses TRBV28 and TRBJ1-3; D is uncertain. The CDR3 contains 14 residues. The V and J ends lost 2 bases and 0 bases respectively, with 5 bases between them. From germline, CDR1 is MDHEN and CDR2 SYDVKM. For the CDR3, the DNA is TGTGCCAGCAGTTTACGGATCTCTGGAAACACCATATATTTT. Translation: CASSLRISGNTIYF.

J is TRBJ2-3 and V is TRBV27, with D perhaps being TRBD1 or TRBD2 (5 bases each). Germline V lookup: CDR1 MNHEY, CDR2 SMNVEV (reference sequence). CDR3 length: 17 residues. V lost 6 bases to trimming and J lost 2 bases, with 21 bases between them. CDR3 nucleotides: TGTGCCAGCAGCACCGGGGCCACGTTAGGATTCACAGATACGCAGTATTTT. As protein: CASSTGATLGFTDTQYF.

The chain carries TRBV5-1 and TRBJ2-2; TRBD2 aligns across 9 bases. The germline V gene has CDR1 SGHRS and CDR2 YFSETQ. The length of the CDR3 is 14 residues. V shed 4 bases, J shed 7 bases, and the junction held 5 bases outside the gene matches. CDR3 residues: CASSPVAGVGELFF. The CDR3 DNA sequence: TGCGCCAGCAGCCCCGTAGCGGGAGTCGGGGAGCTGTTTTTT.

The V and J genes are TRBV6-1 and TRBJ2-7, with TRBD2 identical over 12 bases. Trimming removed 2 bases from V and 7 bases from J; junction bases left unmatched: 15. The CDR3 length is 18 residues. The V gene's germline CDR1 is MNHNS and CDR2 SASEGT. The CDR3 spells CASSERAPRLAGGREQYF. The CDR3 DNA is TGTGCCAGCAGTGAAAGGGCGCCACGGCTAGCGGGAGGGAGGGAGCAGTACTTC.

Notes on this clone: Other nucleotide sequences from this sample produce the same CDR3. CDR3 loop: CASRQGAGELFF. CDR3 bases: TGTGCCAGCAGACAGGGGGCCGGGGAGCTGTTTTTT. V is TRBV2 and J is TRBJ2-2, with 8 bases aligning to TRBD1. Germline CDR1 reads SNHLY; CDR2 reads FYNNEI. The V segment lost 6 bases and the J segment 6 bases; nucleotides outside the gene matches: 0. CDR3 length: 12 amino acids.

The CDR3 region is CASSWDTEKLFF. DNA for the CDR3: TGTGCCAGCAGTTGGGACACCGAAAAACTGTTTTTT. The V gene is TRBV7-9, the J gene TRBJ1-4; weak D call: TRBD1 (6 bases). CDR1 and CDR2 (germline): SEHNR, FQNEAQ (reference sequence). The ends were cut back, 6 bases at V and 8 bases at J, with 10 bases in the middle. This CDR3 region has 12 residues. The whole variable domain, remainder taken from reference TRBV7-9 and TRBJ1-4, is DTGVSQNPRHKITKRGQNVTFRCDPISEHNRLYWYRQTLGQGPEFLTYFQNEAQLEKSRLLSDRFSAERPKGSFSTLEIQRTEQGDSAMYLCASSWDTEKLFFGSGTQLSVL.

CDR3 bases: TGTGCCAGCAGCTCACTCGAGTGGGGAAACATTCAGTACTTC. Protein sequence: CASSSLEWGNIQYF. This chain uses TRBV7-9 with TRBJ2-4; D is undetermined. CDR1 SEHNR and CDR2 FQNEAQ come from the germline V gene (reference sequence). The CDR3 totals 14 residues. V lost 4 bases to trimming and J lost 6 bases, with 13 bases between them.

The chain combines TRBV12-5 with TRBJ2-5; D not certain. The CDR3 extends over 15 amino acids. V dropped 6 bases and J dropped 1 base, with 15 bases sitting between them. The V gene's germline CDR1 is LGHNT and CDR2 FRNRAP. The CDR3 bases are TGTGCTAGTGGAGACCTTCTGGGTAGCCAAGAGACCCAGTACTTC. Translated, it gives CASGDLLGSQETQYF.

The rearrangement joins TRBV6-1 to TRBJ2-1, with a weak D call TRBD2 (5 bases). CDR3 length equals 15 residues. Germline loops: CDR1 MNHNS, CDR2 SASEGT. V dropped 2 bases and J dropped 9 bases, with 17 bases sitting between them. The CDR3: CASSERAGAQFEQFF. As DNA, the CDR3 is TGTGCCAGCAGTGAACGGGCGGGCGCACAATTTGAGCAGTTCTTC.

The gene calls are TRBV4-2 and TRBJ2-1; D may be TRBD1 or TRBD2 (5 bases each). V was shortened by 6 bases and J by 5 bases, with 14 bases between the two germline ends. This CDR3 has 14 residues. CDR1 and CDR2 from the germline V gene are LGHNA and YNFKEQ. CDR3 loop: CASSRAGTDNEQFF. CDR3 bases: TGTGCCAGCAGTCGTGCCGGGACCGACAATGAGCAGTTCTTC.

In its sample, this clone was seen many times. The rearrangement uses TRBV7-3 and TRBJ1-2; D is possibly TRBD1 (5 bases). CDR3 length: 13 amino acids. Germline loops: CDR1 SGHTA, CDR2 FQGTGA. V was pared by 2 bases and J by 10 bases, with 14 bases between. CDR3 in amino acids: CASSLGQGRNYTF. The CDR3, as DNA: TGTGCCAGCAGCTTAGGGCAGGGTCGTAACTACACCTTC.

V gene TRBV5-1 combines with J gene TRBJ2-3, with D unclear. V gave up 0 bases and J gave up 0 bases, with 20 bases separating them. This CDR3 has 19 residues. Looked up from germline, CDR1 is SGHRS and CDR2 is YFSETQ. In nucleotides, the CDR3 is TGCGCCAGCAGCTTGGGACTCCTCTGGGTGTTAGGAAGCACAGATACGCAGTATTTT. This translates into CASSLGLLWVLGSTDTQYF.

The rearrangement uses TRBV5-1 and TRBJ2-5, with a tentative D call TRBD1 (6 bases). V lost 0 bases and J 2 bases, leaving 8 bases between the germline ends. This CDR3 spans 14 amino acids. The germline V gene has CDR1 SGHRS and CDR2 YFSETQ. The CDR3 loop reads CASSLGQAQETQYF. The CDR3 DNA reads TGCGCCAGCAGCTTGGGACAGGCACAAGAGACCCAGTACTTC.

The chain has TRBV6-1 and TRBJ2-3, with D maybe TRBD2 (5 bases). Germline CDR1 and CDR2: MNHNS and SASEGT. The CDR3 totals 15 residues. Deletions cut 6 bases from V and 1 base from J, with 14 bases between. The CDR3 nucleotides are TGTGCCAGCAGCATCGAGGGTTTCGGCACAGATACGCAGTATTTT. Protein sequence: CASSIEGFGTDTQYF.

This clone was recorded only once. The chain couples TRBV10-3 to TRBJ1-3, with D unclear. The germline V and J ends were trimmed by 6 bases and 2 bases, with 8 bases remaining between them. This CDR3 spans 13 amino acids. The V gene's germline CDR1 is ENHRY and CDR2 SYGVKD. The CDR3 region has the DNA TGTGCCATCAGCCGCGAGGCTGGAAACACCATATATTTT. Amino acids: CAISREAGNTIYF.

As DNA, the CDR3 is TGTGCCAGCAGCGGGAACCAGGCGACCCAGTACTTC. Its translation is CASSGNQATQYF. This chain links TRBV9 with TRBJ2-5; no clear D gene. The length of the CDR3 is 12 residues. Germline V gene data show CDR1 as SGDLS and CDR2 as YYNGEE. V shed 3 bases and J shed 7 bases, with 10 bases lying between them.